This passage covers 2 T cell receptor beta chains from one sample sequenced in a study of beta chain features in type 1 diabetes. Expressed TCRB transcripts got sequenced, as all isolated RNA was reverse transcribed. Profiling relied on immunoSEQ multiplex PCR, and the TCRdb table lists in-frame clones only, not all of them. The top ten hold around 0.095% of the sample, which has hundreds of thousands of clones, around 16% seen once. The sequencing input was naive CD4+ T cells from blood. Every receptor here comes from a man aged 18 to 29 in good health.

This chain's CDR3 is CASSRDYFETQYF. The CDR3 nucleotides are TGTGCCAGCAGCCGGGACTACTTTGAGACCCAGTACTTC. The V gene is TRBV7-2, the J gene TRBJ2-5; 7 positions match TRBD2. The V segment lost 5 bases and the J segment 5 bases; nucleotides outside the gene matches: 5. Germline V lookup: CDR1 SGHTA, CDR2 FQGNSA. The CDR3 covers 13 residues.

The chain employs TRBV18 and TRBJ2-6; 8 nucleotides line up with TRBD1. The CDR3 loop spans 15 amino acids. Looked up from germline, CDR1 is KGHSH and CDR2 is LQKENI. The trim removed 5 bases at V and 3 bases at J, leaving 3 bases unmatched. DNA for the CDR3: TGTGCCAGCTCAGGGACAGGCGGTGGGGCCAACGTCCTGACTTTC. Amino acids: CASSGTGGGANVLTF.